The source of this TCR beta chain is a study of blood T cell repertoires in COVID-19. This CDR3 has 15 amino acids. The junction had 6 bases not matched to a gene; V was cut back by 7 bases and J by 3 bases. Germline V gene data show CDR1 as KGHDR and CDR2 as SFDVKD. Sequenced by immunoSEQ multiplex PCR; TCRdb stores in-frame clones only, minus some. Here the sample spans 200,000 to 250,000 clones, over 80% being singletons. Sequencing used peripheral blood. The source of this sequence is a woman in her twenties or thirties with COVID-19, enrolled during active disease. This rearrangement joins TRBV24-1 to TRBJ1-1; TRBD1 agrees at 11 bases. DNA for the CDR3: TGTGCCACCAGCGCCGGGACAGGGGGGGACACTGAAGCTTTCTTT. It is translated as CATSAGTGGDTEAFF.